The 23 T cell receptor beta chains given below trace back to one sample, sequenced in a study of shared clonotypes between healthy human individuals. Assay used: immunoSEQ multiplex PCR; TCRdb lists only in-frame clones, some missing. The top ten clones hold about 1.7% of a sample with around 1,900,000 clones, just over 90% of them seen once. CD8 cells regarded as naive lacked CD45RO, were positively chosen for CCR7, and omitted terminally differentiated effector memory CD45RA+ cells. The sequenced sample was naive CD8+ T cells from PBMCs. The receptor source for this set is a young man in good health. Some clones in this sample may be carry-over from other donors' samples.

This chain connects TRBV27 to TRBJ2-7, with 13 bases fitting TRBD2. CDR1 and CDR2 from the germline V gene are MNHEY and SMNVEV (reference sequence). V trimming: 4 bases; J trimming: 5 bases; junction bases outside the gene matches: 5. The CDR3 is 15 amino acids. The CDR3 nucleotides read TGTGCCAGCAGTTCTGCTGGACTAGCGGGAGACGAGCAGTACTTC. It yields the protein CASSSAGLAGDEQYF.

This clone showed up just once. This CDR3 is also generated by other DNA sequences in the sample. DNA of the CDR3: TGTGCCAGCGGAGCGGGAGGTTACGAGCAGTACTTC. Encoded protein: CASGAGGYEQYF. V usage is TRBV27 and J usage is TRBJ2-7; the match to TRBD2 covers 9 bases. J was trimmed by 4 bases and V by 8 bases; bases with no gene match: 3. CDR1 is MNHEY, CDR2 SMNVEV, per germline (reference sequence). This CDR3 comprises 12 residues.

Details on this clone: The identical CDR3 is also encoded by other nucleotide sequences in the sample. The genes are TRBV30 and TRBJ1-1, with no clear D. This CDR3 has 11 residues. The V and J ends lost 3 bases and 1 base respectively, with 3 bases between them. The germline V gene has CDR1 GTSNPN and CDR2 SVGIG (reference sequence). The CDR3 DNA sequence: TGTGCCTGGAGGCGGAACACTGAAGCTTTCTTT. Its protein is CAWRRNTEAFF.

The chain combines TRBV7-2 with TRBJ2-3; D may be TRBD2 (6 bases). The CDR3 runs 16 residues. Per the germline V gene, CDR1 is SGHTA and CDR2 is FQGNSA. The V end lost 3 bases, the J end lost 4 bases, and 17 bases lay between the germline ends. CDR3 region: CASSFPPRERSDTQYF. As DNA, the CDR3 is TGTGCCAGCAGCTTCCCCCCGCGGGAAAGGTCAGATACGCAGTATTTT.

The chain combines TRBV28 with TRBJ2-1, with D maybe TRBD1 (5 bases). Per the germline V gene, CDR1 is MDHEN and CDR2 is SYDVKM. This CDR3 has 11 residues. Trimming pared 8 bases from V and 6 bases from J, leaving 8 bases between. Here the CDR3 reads CASEQGNEQFF. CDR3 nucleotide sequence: TGTGCCAGCGAGCAGGGCAATGAGCAGTTCTTC.

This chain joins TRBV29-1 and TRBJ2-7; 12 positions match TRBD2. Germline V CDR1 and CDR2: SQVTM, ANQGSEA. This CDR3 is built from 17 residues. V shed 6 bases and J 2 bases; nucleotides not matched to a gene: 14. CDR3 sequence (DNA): TGCAGCGTCGCTATACCCGGACTAGCGGGATATACCTACGAGCAGTACTTC. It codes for CSVAIPGLAGYTYEQYF.

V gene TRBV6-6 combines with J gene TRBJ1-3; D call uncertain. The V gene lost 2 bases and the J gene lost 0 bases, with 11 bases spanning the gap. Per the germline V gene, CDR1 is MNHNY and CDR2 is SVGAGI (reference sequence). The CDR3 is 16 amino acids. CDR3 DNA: TGTGCCAGCAGTTACGGAGACTCTAGCTCTGGAAACACCATATATTTT. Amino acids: CASSYGDSSSGNTIYF.

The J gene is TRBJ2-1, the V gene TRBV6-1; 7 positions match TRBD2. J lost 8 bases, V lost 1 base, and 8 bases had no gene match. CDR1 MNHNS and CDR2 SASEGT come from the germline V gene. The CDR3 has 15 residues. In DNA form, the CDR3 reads TGTGCCAGCAGTGAAGAGGGAGGGGCGCAGGATGAGCAGTTCTTC. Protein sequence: CASSEEGGAQDEQFF.

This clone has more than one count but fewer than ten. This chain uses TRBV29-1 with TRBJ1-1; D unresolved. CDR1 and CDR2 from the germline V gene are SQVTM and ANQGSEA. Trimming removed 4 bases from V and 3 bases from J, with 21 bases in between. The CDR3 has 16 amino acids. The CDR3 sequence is CSVVAYSLKGYTEAFF. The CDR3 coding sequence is TGCAGCGTTGTAGCCTACTCTCTCAAAGGGTACACTGAAGCTTTCTTT. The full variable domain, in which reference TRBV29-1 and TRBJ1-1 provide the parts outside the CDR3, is SAVISQKPSRDICQRGTSLTIQCQVDSQVTMMFWYRQQPGQSLTLIATANQGSEATYESGFVIDKFPISRPNLTFSTLTVSNMSPEDSSIYLCSVVAYSLKGYTEAFFGQGTRLTVV.

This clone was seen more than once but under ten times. This CDR3 reads CASSLQGQGYEQYF. For the CDR3, the DNA is TGTGCCAGCAGCTTGCAGGGACAGGGCTACGAGCAGTACTTC. The J gene is TRBJ2-7, the V gene TRBV5-4; 9 bases map to TRBD1. This CDR3 has 14 amino acids. Germline loops: CDR1 SGHNT, CDR2 YYREEE (reference sequence). The trim removed 1 base at V and 3 bases at J, leaving 2 bases unmatched.

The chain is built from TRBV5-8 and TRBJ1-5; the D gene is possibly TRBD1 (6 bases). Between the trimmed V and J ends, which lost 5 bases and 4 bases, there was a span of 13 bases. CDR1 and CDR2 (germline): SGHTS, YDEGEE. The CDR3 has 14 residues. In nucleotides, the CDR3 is TGTGCCAGCAGTTCAAGCACAGGGAATCAGCCCCAGCATTTT. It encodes CASSSSTGNQPQHF.

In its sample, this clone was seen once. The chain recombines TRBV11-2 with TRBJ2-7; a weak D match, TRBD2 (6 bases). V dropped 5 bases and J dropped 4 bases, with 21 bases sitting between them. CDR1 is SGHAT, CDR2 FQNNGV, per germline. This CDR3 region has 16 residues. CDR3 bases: TGTGCCAGCAGCCCGAACCTTCCGGGACTCCGATACGAGCAGTACTTC. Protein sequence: CASSPNLPGLRYEQYF. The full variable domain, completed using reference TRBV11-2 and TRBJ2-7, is EAGVAQSPRYKIIEKRQSVAFWCNPISGHATLYWYQQILGQGPKLLIQFQNNGVVDDSQLPKDRFSAERLKGVDSTLKIQPAKLEDSAVYLCASSPNLPGLRYEQYFGPGTRLTVT.

CDR3: CASSKRSGRFHNEQFF. The CDR3 bases are TGTGCCAGCAGCAAAAGGAGCGGGAGGTTCCACAATGAGCAGTTCTTC. The rearrangement joins TRBV11-2 to TRBJ2-1, with 9 bases fitting TRBD2. Germline lookup yields CDR1 SGHAT and CDR2 FQNNGV. Trimming removed 5 bases from V and 5 bases from J; junction bases left unmatched: 10. The CDR3 extends over 16 amino acids. The whole variable domain, filled in from reference TRBV11-2 and TRBJ2-1, reads EAGVAQSPRYKIIEKRQSVAFWCNPISGHATLYWYQQILGQGPKLLIQFQNNGVVDDSQLPKDRFSAERLKGVDSTLKIQPAKLEDSAVYLCASSKRSGRFHNEQFFGPGTRLTVL.

CDR3 nucleotide sequence: TGCAGCGTTGAACCGACAGGGGAGGTGACTGAAGCTTTCTTT. As protein: CSVEPTGEVTEAFF. This chain connects TRBV29-1 to TRBJ1-1; TRBD1 matches 8 bases. The ends lost 2 bases at V and 5 bases at J; junction bases unmatched: 7. Per germline, CDR1 SQVTM and CDR2 ANQGSEA. The CDR3 totals 14 residues.

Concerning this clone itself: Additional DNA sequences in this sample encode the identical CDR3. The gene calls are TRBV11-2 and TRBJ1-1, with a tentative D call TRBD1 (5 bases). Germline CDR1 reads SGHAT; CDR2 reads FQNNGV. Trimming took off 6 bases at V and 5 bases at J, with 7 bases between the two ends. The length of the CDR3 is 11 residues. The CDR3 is CASSWGTEAFF. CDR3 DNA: TGTGCCAGCAGTTGGGGGACTGAAGCTTTCTTT.

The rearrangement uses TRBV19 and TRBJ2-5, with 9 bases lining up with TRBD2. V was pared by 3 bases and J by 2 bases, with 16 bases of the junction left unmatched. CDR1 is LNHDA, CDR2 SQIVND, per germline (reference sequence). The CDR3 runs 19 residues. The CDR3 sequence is CASSMSLAGSTYSQETQYF. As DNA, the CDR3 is TGTGCCAGTAGTATGAGTCTAGCGGGGTCAACCTATTCACAAGAGACCCAGTACTTC.

CDR3 bases: TGTGCCAGTAGTGCGGGAGAGGGCCTAAATGAGCAGTTCTTC. Its translation is CASSAGEGLNEQFF. The V gene is TRBV19, the J gene TRBJ2-1, with 7 positions matching TRBD2. This CDR3 region has 14 residues. CDR1 is LNHDA, CDR2 SQIVND, per germline (reference sequence). V was clipped by 5 bases and J by 7 bases; unmatched bases: 8.

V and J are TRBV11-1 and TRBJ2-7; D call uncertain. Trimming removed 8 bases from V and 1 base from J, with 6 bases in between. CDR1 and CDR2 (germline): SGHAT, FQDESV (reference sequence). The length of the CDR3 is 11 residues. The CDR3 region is CASAMSYEQYF. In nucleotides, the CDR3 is TGTGCCAGCGCGATGTCCTACGAGCAGTACTTC.

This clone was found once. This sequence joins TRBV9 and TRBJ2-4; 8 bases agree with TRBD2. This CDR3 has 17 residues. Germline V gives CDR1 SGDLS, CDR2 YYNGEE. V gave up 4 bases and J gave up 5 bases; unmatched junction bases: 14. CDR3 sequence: CASSLRGASGYENIQYF. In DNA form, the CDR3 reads TGTGCCAGCAGCCTCAGAGGTGCTAGCGGGTATGAAAACATTCAGTACTTC.

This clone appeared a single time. CDR3 protein: CASSSPLEGNYYGYTF. The DNA of the CDR3 is TGTGCCAGCAGCTCGCCCCTGGAGGGGAATTACTATGGCTACACCTTC. The V and J genes are TRBV5-6 and TRBJ1-2, with D possibly matching TRBD1 (5 bases). The CDR3 has 16 amino acids. V was trimmed by 3 bases and J by 3 bases, leaving 18 bases between them. From germline, CDR1 is SGHDT and CDR2 YYEEEE.

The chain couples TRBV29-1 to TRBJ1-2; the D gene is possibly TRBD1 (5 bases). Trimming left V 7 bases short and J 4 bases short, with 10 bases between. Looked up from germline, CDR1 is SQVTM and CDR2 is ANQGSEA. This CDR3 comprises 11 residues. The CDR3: CSGRVAYGYTF. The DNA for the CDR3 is TGCAGCGGCAGGGTAGCCTATGGCTACACCTTC.

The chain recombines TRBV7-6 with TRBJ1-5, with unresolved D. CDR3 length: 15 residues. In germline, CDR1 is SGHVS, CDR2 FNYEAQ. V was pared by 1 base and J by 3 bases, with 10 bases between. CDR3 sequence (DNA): TGTGCCAGCAGCTTAGACGGCAGCAACAATCAGCCCCAGCATTTT. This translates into CASSLDGSNNQPQHF.

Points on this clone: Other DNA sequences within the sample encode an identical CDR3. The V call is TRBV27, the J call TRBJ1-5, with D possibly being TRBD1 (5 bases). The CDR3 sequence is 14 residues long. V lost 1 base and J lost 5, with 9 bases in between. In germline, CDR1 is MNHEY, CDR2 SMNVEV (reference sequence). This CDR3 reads CASSLFGGDQPQHF. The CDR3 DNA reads TGTGCCAGCAGTTTATTCGGGGGGGATCAGCCCCAGCATTTT.